Below, one T cell receptor beta chain is given with its context. The entry originates in a study of shared clonotypes between healthy human individuals. Turning to the study itself: The donor pool was made up of two women and a few men aged 18 to 49.

Germline-derived CDR1 and CDR2 are SGDLS and YYNGEE. The V gene end was trimmed by 0 bases and the J gene end by 0 bases; junction bases not matched to a gene: 24. The CDR3 sequence is 23 residues long. Replicate PCRs for sorted subsets used approximately 190 ng DNA; this equaled tens of thousands of T cell genomes. The data were produced by immunoSEQ multiplex PCR, yet TCRdb's version contains in-frame clones alone and is incomplete. The sample has about 1 million clones, about four fifths seen once; the top ten hold 0.52%. This receptor was identified in a man between 18 and 35 years old in good health. Some clones in this sample may be carry-over from other donors' samples. The gene calls are TRBV9 and TRBJ2-4, with TRBD2 matching over 7 bases. The sequenced sample consisted of memory CD4+ T cells from PBMCs. Subset in this sample: CD45RA-negative fraction. Here the CDR3 reads CASSVGRESNVTGGRVAKNIQYF. The CDR3 coding sequence is TGTGCCAGCAGCGTAGGGCGGGAGAGTAATGTGACGGGGGGAAGAGTAGCCAAAAACATTCAGTACTTC.